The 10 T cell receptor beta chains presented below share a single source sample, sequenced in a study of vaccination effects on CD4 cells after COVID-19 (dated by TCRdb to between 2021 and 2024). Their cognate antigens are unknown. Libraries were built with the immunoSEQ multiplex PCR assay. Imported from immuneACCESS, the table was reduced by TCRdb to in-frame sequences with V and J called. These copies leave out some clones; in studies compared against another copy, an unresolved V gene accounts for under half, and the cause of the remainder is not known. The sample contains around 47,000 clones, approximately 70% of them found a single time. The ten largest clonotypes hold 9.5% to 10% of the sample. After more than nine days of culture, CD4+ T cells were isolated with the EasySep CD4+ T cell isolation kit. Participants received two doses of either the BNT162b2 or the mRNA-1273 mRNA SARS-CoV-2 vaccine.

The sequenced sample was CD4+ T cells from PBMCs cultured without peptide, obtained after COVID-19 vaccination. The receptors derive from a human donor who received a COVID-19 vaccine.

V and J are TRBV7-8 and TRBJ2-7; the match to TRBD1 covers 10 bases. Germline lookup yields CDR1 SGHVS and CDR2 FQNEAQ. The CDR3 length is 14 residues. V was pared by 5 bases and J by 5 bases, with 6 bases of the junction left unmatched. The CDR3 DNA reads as TGTGCCAGCAGCGCCCGGACAGGGGGTGACGAGCAGTACTTC. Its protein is CASSARTGGDEQYF.

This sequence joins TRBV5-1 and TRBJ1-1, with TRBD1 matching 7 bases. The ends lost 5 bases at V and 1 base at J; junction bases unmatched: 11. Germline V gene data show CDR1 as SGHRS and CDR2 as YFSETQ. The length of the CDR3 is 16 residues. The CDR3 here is CASRWDPGGGNTEAFF. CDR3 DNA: TGCGCCAGCAGATGGGACCCAGGGGGAGGGAACACTGAAGCTTTCTTT. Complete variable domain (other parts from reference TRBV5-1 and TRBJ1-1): KAGVTQTPRYLIKTRGQQVTLSCSPISGHRSVSWYQQTPGQGLQFLFEYFSETQRNKGNFPGRFSGRQFSNSRSEMNVSTLELGDSALYLCASRWDPGGGNTEAFFGQGTRLTVV.

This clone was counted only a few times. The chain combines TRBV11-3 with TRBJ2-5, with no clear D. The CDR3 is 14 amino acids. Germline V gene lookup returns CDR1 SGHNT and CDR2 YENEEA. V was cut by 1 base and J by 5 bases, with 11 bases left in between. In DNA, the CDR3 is TGTGCCAGCAGCTTAGTTGGTAGATCGGAGACCCAGTACTTC. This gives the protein CASSLVGRSETQYF.

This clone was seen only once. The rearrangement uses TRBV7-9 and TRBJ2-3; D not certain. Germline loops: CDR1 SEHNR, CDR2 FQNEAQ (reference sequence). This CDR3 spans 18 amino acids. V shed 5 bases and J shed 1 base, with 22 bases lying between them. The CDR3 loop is CASSQNLGVSHGTDTQYF. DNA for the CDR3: TGTGCCAGCAGCCAAAACCTGGGTGTAAGCCACGGCACAGATACGCAGTATTTT.

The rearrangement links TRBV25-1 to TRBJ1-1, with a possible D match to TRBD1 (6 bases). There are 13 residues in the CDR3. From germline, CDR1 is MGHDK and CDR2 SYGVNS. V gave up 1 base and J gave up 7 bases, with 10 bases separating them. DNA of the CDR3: TGTGCCAGCAGTGAATTTAACAGGGATGAAGCTTTCTTT. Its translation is CASSEFNRDEAFF. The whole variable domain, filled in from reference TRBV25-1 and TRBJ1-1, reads EADIYQTPRYLVIGTGKKITLECSQTMGHDKMYWYQQDPGMELHLIHYSYGVNSTEKGDLSSESTVSRIRTEHFPLTLESARPSHTSQYLCASSEFNRDEAFFGQGTRLTVV.

CDR3 in DNA: TGCGCCAGCAGCTTGGCCGCAGGCTCCTACGAGCAGTACTTC. Residues: CASSLAAGSYEQYF. The chain couples TRBV5-1 to TRBJ2-7; no clear D gene. The CDR3 extends over 14 amino acids. V gave up 0 bases and J gave up 0 bases, with 7 bases separating them. CDR1 is SGHRS, CDR2 YFSETQ, per germline.

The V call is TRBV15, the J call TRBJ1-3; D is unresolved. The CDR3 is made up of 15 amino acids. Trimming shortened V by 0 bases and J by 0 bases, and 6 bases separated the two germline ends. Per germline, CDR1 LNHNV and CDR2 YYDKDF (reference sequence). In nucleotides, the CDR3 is TGTGCCACCAGCAGAGAAGGAAACTCTGGAAACACCATATATTTT. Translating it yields CATSREGNSGNTIYF.

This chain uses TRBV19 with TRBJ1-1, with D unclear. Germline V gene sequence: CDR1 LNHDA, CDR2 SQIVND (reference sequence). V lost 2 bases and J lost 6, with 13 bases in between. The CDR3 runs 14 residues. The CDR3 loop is CASSIRGRGPEAFF. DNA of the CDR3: TGTGCCAGTAGTATACGGGGTCGGGGTCCTGAAGCTTTCTTT.

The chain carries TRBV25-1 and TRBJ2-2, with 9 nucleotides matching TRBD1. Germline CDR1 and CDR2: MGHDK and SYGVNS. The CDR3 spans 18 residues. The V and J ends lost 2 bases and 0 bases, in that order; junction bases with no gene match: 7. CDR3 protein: CASSETPGTGTNTGELFF. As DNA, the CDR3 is TGTGCCAGCAGTGAAACCCCCGGGACAGGGACGAACACCGGGGAGCTGTTTTTT.

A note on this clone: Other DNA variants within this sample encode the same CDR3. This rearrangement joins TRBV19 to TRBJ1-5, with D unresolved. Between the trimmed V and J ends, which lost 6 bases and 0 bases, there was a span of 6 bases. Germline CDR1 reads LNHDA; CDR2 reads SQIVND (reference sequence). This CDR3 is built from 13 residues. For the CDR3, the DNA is TGTGCCAGTAGCCCATATAGCAATCAGCCCCAGCATTTT. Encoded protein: CASSPYSNQPQHF.